The clone carrying this TCR beta chain has more than one count but fewer than ten. Its antigen is unidentified. The data belong to a study of response to subunit inactivated influenza vaccine. Whole-study findings and limits: The authors offered the suggestion that each seasonal influenza vaccination recruits few new T cells.

TCRdb reprocessed the RT-PCR reads via MiXCR and lists one record per CDR3 protein. The sample has 610,000 or so distinct CDR3 sequences, 14% seen once. The CDR3 contains 19 residues. Looked up from germline, CDR1 is LGHDT and CDR2 is YNNKEL (reference sequence). Germline trimming cut 2 bases from V and 5 bases from J; bases unmatched to any gene: 18. This specimen was PBMCs from blood, taken roughly 12 days after vaccination. The rearrangement joins TRBV3-1 to TRBJ2-5; 9 bases are a match to TRBD1. This clonotype was sampled from a man aged 45 to 65 who received an inactivated influenza vaccine. Written as DNA, the CDR3 is TGTGCCAGCAGCCAACGGCCGGGACAGGGTAGAGGATCATTGGAGACCCAGTACTTC. It specifies CASSQRPGQGRGSLETQYF.